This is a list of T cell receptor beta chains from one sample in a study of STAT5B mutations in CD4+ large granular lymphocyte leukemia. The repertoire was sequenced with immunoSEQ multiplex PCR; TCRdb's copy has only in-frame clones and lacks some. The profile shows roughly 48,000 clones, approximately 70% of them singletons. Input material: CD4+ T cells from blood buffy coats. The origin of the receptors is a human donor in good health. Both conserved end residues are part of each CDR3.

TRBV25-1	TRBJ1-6	CASSDPQGSPLHF
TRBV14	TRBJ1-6	CASSLLSNSPLHF
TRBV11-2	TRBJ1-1	CASSLSEGAEAFF
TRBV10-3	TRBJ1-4	CAISGEPTNEKLFF
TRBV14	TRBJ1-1	CASSLQGDTEAFF
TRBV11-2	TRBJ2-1	CASSLEGGEFNEQFF
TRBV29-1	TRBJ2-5	CSVEGGLVRETQYF
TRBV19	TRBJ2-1	CASQTGSSYNEQFF
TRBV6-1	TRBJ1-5	CASSWEGPNQPQHF
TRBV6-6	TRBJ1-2	CATRANYGYTF
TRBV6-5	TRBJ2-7	CASSYGGTASYEQYF
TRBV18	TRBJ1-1	CASSRTGGTEAFF
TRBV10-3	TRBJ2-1	CAISHPGEGRDEQFF